This TCR beta chain was observed in a study of Ad26.COV2.S vaccination and SARS-CoV-2 variants. Findings and caveats of the study: TCR breadth and depth analyses may have underestimated total T cell responses. Similar non-spike TCR breadth was observed in recipients of vaccine and of placebo.

Germline V gene data show CDR1 as MNHNS and CDR2 as SASEGT. V shed 2 bases and J shed 5 bases, with 9 bases lying between them. This CDR3 comprises 13 residues. About this clone: Its antigen remains unknown.

Treatment described: some 19 received Ad26.COV2.S at low or high dose, single or two shots; 5 received placebo; per-sample allocation not given. Samples were taken on day 63 after the first vaccine or placebo injection. A Boston adult aged 18-55 years was the donor. Libraries were prepared by immunoSEQ multiplex PCR; TCRdb keeps only in-frame clonotypes and omits some of them. The table shows about 370,000 clones, with roughly nine tenths occurring only once. This specimen was peripheral blood, taken in a trial of Ad26.COV2.S vaccine versus placebo. The V and J genes are TRBV6-1 and TRBJ1-1; no clear D. The clonotype comes from a person between 18 and 60 years old who received the Ad26.COV2.S COVID-19 vaccine or a placebo. The CDR3 sequence is CASSERLGTEAFF. The CDR3 DNA reads TGTGCCAGCAGTGAAAGACTGGGGACTGAAGCTTTCTTT.